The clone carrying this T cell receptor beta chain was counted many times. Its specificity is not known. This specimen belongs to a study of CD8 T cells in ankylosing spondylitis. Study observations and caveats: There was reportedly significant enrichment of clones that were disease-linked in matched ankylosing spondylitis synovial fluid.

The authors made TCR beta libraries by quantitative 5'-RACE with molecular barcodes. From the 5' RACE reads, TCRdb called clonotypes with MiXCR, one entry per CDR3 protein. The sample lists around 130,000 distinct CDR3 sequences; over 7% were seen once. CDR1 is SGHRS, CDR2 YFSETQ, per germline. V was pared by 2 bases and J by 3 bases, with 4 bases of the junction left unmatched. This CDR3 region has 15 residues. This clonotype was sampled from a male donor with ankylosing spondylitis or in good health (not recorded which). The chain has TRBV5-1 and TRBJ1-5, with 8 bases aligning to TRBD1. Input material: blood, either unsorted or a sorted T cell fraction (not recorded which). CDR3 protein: CASSLTGGDNQPQHF. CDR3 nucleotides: TGCGCCAGCAGCTTAACAGGGGGTGACAATCAGCCCCAGCATTTT.